This T cell receptor (beta chain) appears in the sequencing data of a study of shared clonotypes between healthy human individuals. The CDR3 runs 13 residues. Looked up from germline, CDR1 is SNHLY and CDR2 is FYNNEI. Trimming at V came to 11 bases and at J to 1 base, leaving 6 bases not matched to a gene. The study separated CD4+ cells into CD45RA+ naive and CD45RA-negative memory subsets. Remarks on this clone: As yet, its antigen is unknown.

The study's findings and limits: Relative to clonotypes present in all four donors, those not shared had lower generation probabilities.

Clones were sequenced by immunoSEQ multiplex PCR, and TCRdb holds only the in-frame ones, with some missing. The profile shows 650,000 to 750,000 clones, more than 70% of them singletons. The sample taken for sequencing was memory CD4+ T cells sorted from blood. The sample's subset: CD45RA-negative fraction. J is TRBJ2-3 and V is TRBV2; the match to TRBD1 covers 7 bases. The sequence was obtained from a woman aged 25 to 39 in good health. CDR3 DNA: TGTGCCGGAGTACAGGGGCGCACAGATACGCAGTATTTT. Protein product: CAGVQGRTDTQYF.